This paragraph covers one T cell receptor beta chain sequence. Its antigen remains unknown. This sample stems from a study of cytomegalovirus exposure and HLA in healthy donors. The study's findings and limits: Later analysis suggested most CMV-associated TCR beta chains were HLA-restricted.

Germline V gives CDR1 SGHTA, CDR2 FQGNSA. The V segment lost 5 bases and the J segment 1 base; nucleotides outside the gene matches: 9. This CDR3 is 17 amino acids long. The PCR made use of 60 Vbeta and 13 Jbeta primers. Authors' analysis steps: Per a later analysis, the number of unique TCR beta chains was approximately 80 million, of which 10 million to 11 million were shared. Clones were read by immunoSEQ multiplex PCR, and TCRdb kept only the in-frame ones, dropping some. The DNA gave D and trimming, while V, J and clone size come from that table. The sample carries 60,000 to 80,000 clones, less than 70% recorded once.

The sequenced material came from PBMCs. This receptor was obtained from a man aged 30 to 45 in good health and CMV-seronegative. This chain connects TRBV7-2 to TRBJ2-3, with 10 bases fitting TRBD2. The CDR3 loop reads CASSPSPLAGGTDTQYF. CDR3 coding DNA: TGTGCCAGCAGCCCTAGCCCCCTAGCGGGGGGCACAGATACGCAGTATTTT.